Listed below are T cell receptor beta chains from one sample, sequenced in a study of CD8+ T cells in alopecia areata. This table comes from immunoSEQ multiplex PCR, and its TCRdb copy is limited to in-frame clones, with some not included. The table has more than 150,000 clones, about 63% seen once. Sequences were derived from CD4+ T cells sorted from blood, sampled at week 0. The receptors stem from a human donor with alopecia areata. Both conserved end residues are part of each CDR3. Fields, in order: clone size, V gene, J gene, D gene, CDR3 DNA, CDR3 protein. D genes are given only for firm matches. Not all rows give a size; the values are once, few, many and, for expanded clones, a class.

size: .
V: TRBV29-1
J: TRBJ1-3
D: .
DNA: TGCAGCGTTGGGTCCCCTGGAAACACCATATATTTT
CDR3: CSVGSPGNTIYF

size: .
V: TRBV30
J: TRBJ1-1
D: .
DNA: TGTGCCTGGAGTGTCACCCTGGTGGGGGTCACTGAAGCTTTCTTT
CDR3: CAWSVTLVGVTEAFF

size: .
V: TRBV29-1
J: TRBJ2-7
D: .
DNA: TGCAGCGTTGGGTTCCGGCTGACGAGCGAGCAGTACTTC
CDR3: CSVGFRLTSEQYF

size: .
V: TRBV2
J: TRBJ2-3
D: TRBD2
DNA: TGTGCCAGCAGTGATCTAGCGGGGGGGCCCCACGGCACAGATACGCAGTATTTT
CDR3: CASSDLAGGPHGTDTQYF

size: .
V: TRBV30
J: TRBJ1-1
D: .
DNA: TGTGCCTGGGAACCTATGAACACTGAAGCTTTCTTT
CDR3: CAWEPMNTEAFF

size: .
V: TRBV5-1
J: TRBJ1-1
D: .
DNA: TGCGCCAGCAACCCAAGGGAGGGCATGAACACTGAAGCTTTCTTT
CDR3: CASNPREGMNTEAFF

size: few
V: TRBV2
J: TRBJ2-2
D: .
DNA: TGTGCCAGCAGTGAAACGTCGCTCGCCCTGGGGGCCGGGGAGCTGTTTTTT
CDR3: CASSETSLALGAGELFF

size: few
V: TRBV29-1
J: TRBJ1-1
D: .
DNA: TGCAGCGTTGAACAGGGAGTCGACACTGAAGCTTTCTTT
CDR3: CSVEQGVDTEAFF

size: .
V: TRBV2
J: TRBJ2-6
D: .
DNA: TGTGCCAGCAGTGGGACGATGACAGTACTCGCCTCTGGGGCCAACGTCCTGACTTTC
CDR3: CASSGTMTVLASGANVLTF

size: few
V: TRBV7-9
J: TRBJ2-5
D: TRBD1
DNA: TGTGCCAGCAGCTGGACAGGGGAAGAGACCCAGTACTTC
CDR3: CASSWTGEETQYF

size: .
V: TRBV7-9
J: TRBJ1-2
D: .
DNA: TGTGCCAGCAGCTCCATTCAGGGCTATGGCTACACCTTC
CDR3: CASSSIQGYGYTF

size: .
V: TRBV10-2
J: TRBJ2-3
D: TRBD1
DNA: TGCGCCAGCAGTGATCCAGGGGGCGTTGCAGATACGCAGTATTTT
CDR3: CASSDPGGVADTQYF

size: .
V: TRBV4-1
J: TRBJ2-3
D: .
DNA: TGCGCCAGCAGCATCGGTGATACGCAGTATTTT
CDR3: CASSIGDTQYF

size: few
V: TRBV30
J: TRBJ2-1
D: .
DNA: TGTGCCACGGATGGGCGGGGGCACAATGAGCAGTTCTTC
CDR3: CATDGRGHNEQFF

size: .
V: TRBV4-1
J: TRBJ1-6
D: .
DNA: TGCGCCAGCAGCCAGAACAATTCACCCCTCCACTTT
CDR3: CASSQNNSPLHF

size: .
V: TRBV7-9
J: TRBJ1-2
D: TRBD1
DNA: TGTGCCAGCAGCCACTCCGGGACAGCTTATGGCTACACCTTC
CDR3: CASSHSGTAYGYTF

size: .
V: TRBV30
J: TRBJ1-5
D: .
DNA: TGTGCCTGGAGTGTAAGCGGAAATCAGCCCCAGCATTTT
CDR3: CAWSVSGNQPQHF

size: few
V: TRBV29-1
J: TRBJ1-5
D: TRBD1
DNA: TGCAGCGTTCTCGACAGGGGCGGGCAGCCCCAGCATTTT
CDR3: CSVLDRGGQPQHF

size: few
V: TRBV29-1
J: TRBJ2-7
D: .
DNA: TGCAGCGTTGACCAACAGGGTGACGAGCAGTACTTC
CDR3: CSVDQQGDEQYF

size: .
V: TRBV28
J: TRBJ1-1
D: .
DNA: TGTGCCAGCAGTTTAGGGTGGCCCACTGAAGCTTTCTTT
CDR3: CASSLGWPTEAFF

size: .
V: TRBV29-1
J: TRBJ2-7
D: .
DNA: TGCAGCGTTGACCCGGGTGGGTCCTACGAGCAGTACTTC
CDR3: CSVDPGGSYEQYF

size: .
V: TRBV30
J: TRBJ2-7
D: .
DNA: TGTGCCTGGACCAGGTCCTACGAGCAGTACTTC
CDR3: CAWTRSYEQYF

size: .
V: TRBV2
J: TRBJ2-6
D: .
DNA: TGTGCCAGCAGGATCGGAGGGGCCAACGTCCTGACTTTC
CDR3: CASRIGGANVLTF

size: few
V: TRBV12-5
J: TRBJ1-2
D: .
DNA: TGTGCTAGTGGTTTGGTCCTGATCGGTGGCTACACCTTC
CDR3: CASGLVLIGGYTF

size: .
V: TRBV19
J: TRBJ1-5
D: .
DNA: TGTGCCAGTAGTATTTCTCGGGCGGGGCAGCAGCCCCAGCATTTT
CDR3: CASSISRAGQQPQHF

size: .
V: TRBV11-1
J: TRBJ1-1
D: TRBD1
DNA: TGTGCCAGCAGCCCGGAACCGGGACAGGGTCCTGTTCGTGTCTTT
CDR3: CASSPEPGQGPVRVF

size: .
V: TRBV30
J: TRBJ2-3
D: TRBD1
DNA: TGTGCCTGGAGTAGGGGGCAGGGAAGAGCAGATACGCAGTATTTT
CDR3: CAWSRGQGRADTQYF

size: .
V: TRBV2
J: TRBJ2-3
D: TRBD2
DNA: TGTGCCAGCAGTGGGACTAGCGGGGGTAGTCGGGATACGCAGTATTTT
CDR3: CASSGTSGGSRDTQYF

size: .
V: TRBV29-1
J: TRBJ2-2
D: TRBD1
DNA: TGCAGCTCCACAGGGGCCTCCGACACCGGGGAGCTGTTTTTT
CDR3: CSSTGASDTGELFF

size: few
V: TRBV30
J: TRBJ2-1
D: .
DNA: TGTGCCTGGAGTCTTACAGGGCATGAGCAGTTCTTC
CDR3: CAWSLTGHEQFF

size: .
V: TRBV4-2
J: TRBJ2-7
D: TRBD1
DNA: TGTGCCAGCAGCCAGGGGACAGGGGTGTACGAGCAGTACTTC
CDR3: CASSQGTGVYEQYF

size: few
V: TRBV6-5
J: TRBJ1-2
D: .
DNA: TGTGCCAGCAGAGGGGACAAGAACTATGGCTACACCTTC
CDR3: CASRGDKNYGYTF

size: once
V: TRBV9
J: TRBJ2-7
D: .
DNA: TGTGCCAGCAGCAATCGGGACGGAGCCTCCTACGAGCAGTACTTC
CDR3: CASSNRDGASYEQYF

size: .
V: TRBV18
J: TRBJ1-1
D: .
DNA: TGTGCCAGCTCACCACCGGGCACTGAAGCTTTCTTT
CDR3: CASSPPGTEAFF

size: .
V: TRBV29-1
J: TRBJ2-5
D: .
DNA: TGCAGCGTTGAAGATCAACGCAGGGAAGCGGAGACCCAGTACTTC
CDR3: CSVEDQRREAETQYF

size: .
V: TRBV5-1
J: TRBJ2-7
D: .
DNA: TGCGCCAGCAGTTCAGGGAGCTCCTACGAGCAGTACTTC
CDR3: CASSSGSSYEQYF

size: .
V: TRBV5-1
J: TRBJ1-1
D: .
DNA: TGCGCCAGCAGCTTGACGGTAGTGGGAACTGAAGCTTTCTTT
CDR3: CASSLTVVGTEAFF

size: .
V: TRBV2
J: TRBJ1-2
D: .
DNA: TGTGCCAGCAGTGCGTGGGCAGGTTATGGCTACACCTTC
CDR3: CASSAWAGYGYTF

size: few
V: TRBV6-1
J: TRBJ1-2
D: .
DNA: TGTGCCAGCAGTGAAGGTTTCTGGGGGACATCGGGCTACACCTTC
CDR3: CASSEGFWGTSGYTF

size: .
V: TRBV4-1
J: TRBJ2-5
D: .
DNA: TGCGCCAGCAGCCAAGATAGGGCGGTTCCGTGGGAGACCCAGTACTTC
CDR3: CASSQDRAVPWETQYF

size: .
V: TRBV7-9
J: TRBJ1-6
D: .
DNA: TGTGCCAGCAGCACATACAGGGATGCGGCCCTCCACTTT
CDR3: CASSTYRDAALHF

size: .
V: TRBV2
J: TRBJ2-1
D: .
DNA: TGTGCCAGCAGCCTGGACAGTCCAAGGGGGAATGAGCAGTTCTTC
CDR3: CASSLDSPRGNEQFF

size: .
V: TRBV4-2
J: TRBJ2-7
D: .
DNA: TGTGCCAGCAGCCATCTCGTGTCCACGGGGTACGAGCAGTACTTC
CDR3: CASSHLVSTGYEQYF

size: .
V: TRBV2
J: TRBJ1-1
D: TRBD1
DNA: TGTGCCAGCAGAATGGACAGGGGGCTAAACACTGAAGCTTTCTTT
CDR3: CASRMDRGLNTEAFF

size: .
V: TRBV7-9
J: TRBJ1-2
D: TRBD1
DNA: TGTGCCAGCAGTTACGGACAGGGGGCAGAAGGCTACACCTTC
CDR3: CASSYGQGAEGYTF

size: few
V: TRBV29-1
J: TRBJ1-5
D: .
DNA: TGCAGCGTCACCGGGGCAACCAATCAGCCCCAGCATTTT
CDR3: CSVTGATNQPQHF

size: .
V: TRBV5-1
J: TRBJ2-7
D: TRBD1
DNA: TGCGCCAGCAGCTCGGGACAGGGGGCTCTAAACGAGCAGTACTTC
CDR3: CASSSGQGALNEQYF

size: few
V: TRBV7-2
J: TRBJ1-2
D: .
DNA: TGTGCCAGCACCCCTACGGCTGCGGGCTACACCTTC
CDR3: CASTPTAAGYTF

size: .
V: TRBV2
J: TRBJ2-7
D: .
DNA: TGTGCCTCCAACCGACCGGGGGCCTACGAGCAGTACTTC
CDR3: CASNRPGAYEQYF

size: few
V: TRBV29-1
J: TRBJ1-1
D: .
DNA: TGCAGCGTTGACCCGGCTTTTGGGAGCGCTGAAGCTTTCTTT
CDR3: CSVDPAFGSAEAFF

size: few
V: TRBV7-8
J: TRBJ2-6
D: TRBD1
DNA: TGTGCCAGCAGCGCGACAGGGGGCGGCTCTGGGGCCAACGTCCTGACTTTC
CDR3: CASSATGGGSGANVLTF

size: few
V: TRBV29-1
J: TRBJ1-2
D: .
DNA: TGCAGCGTTGAGGGGGCCGCTAACTATGGCTACACCTTC
CDR3: CSVEGAANYGYTF

size: .
V: TRBV6-1
J: TRBJ2-3
D: TRBD2
DNA: TGTGCCAGCGGGGAGCGGGGGCTCACAGATACGCAGTATTTT
CDR3: CASGERGLTDTQYF

size: .
V: TRBV5-5
J: TRBJ1-1
D: TRBD1
DNA: TGTGCCAGCAGCCCTATCGCAGGGGGACCCACTGAAGCTTTCTTT
CDR3: CASSPIAGGPTEAFF

size: .
V: TRBV9
J: TRBJ2-3
D: TRBD2
DNA: TGTGCCAGCAGCGGCGGGGGGATCGGAGATACGCAGTATTTT
CDR3: CASSGGGIGDTQYF

size: few
V: TRBV7-6
J: TRBJ2-7
D: .
DNA: TGTGCCAGCAGCGGCACCTTAGGGGCCTACGAGCAGTACTTC
CDR3: CASSGTLGAYEQYF

size: .
V: TRBV7-9
J: TRBJ2-7
D: .
DNA: TGTGCCAGCAGCCCGTTATACGAGCAGTACTTC
CDR3: CASSPLYEQYF

size: .
V: TRBV4-2
J: TRBJ2-5
D: TRBD2
DNA: TGTGCCAGCAGCCCGCGGACTAGCGGGGCACGGGAGACCCAGTACTTC
CDR3: CASSPRTSGARETQYF

size: .
V: TRBV5-1
J: TRBJ2-3
D: .
DNA: TGCGCCAGCAGCTTGGACGGACAGAGTAGCACAGATACGCAGTATTTT
CDR3: CASSLDGQSSTDTQYF

size: once
V: TRBV11-2
J: TRBJ2-5
D: .
DNA: TGTGCCAGCAGCTCCCTATCGTACCAAGAGACCCAGTACTTC
CDR3: CASSSLSYQETQYF